Shown below are 7 T cell receptor beta chains from a single sample sequenced in a study of cytomegalovirus exposure and HLA in healthy donors. The PCR had 60 Vbeta and 13 Jbeta primers. The method was immunoSEQ multiplex PCR; TCRdb's version includes in-frame clones alone and lacks a portion of them. The sample carries 93,000 or so clones, around 61% recorded once. Sample: PBMCs. The receptors were sampled from a woman aged 45-59 years in good health and CMV-seronegative.

This clone was seen only a few times. The chain is built from TRBV7-9 and TRBJ1-2; D is perhaps TRBD1 (6 bases). The germline CDR1 and CDR2 sequences are SEHNR and FQNEAQ (reference sequence). V was trimmed by 6 bases and J by 2 bases, leaving 10 bases between them. This CDR3 spans 13 amino acids. DNA for the CDR3: TGTGCCAGCAGGGACAGTACGAACTATGGCTACACCTTC. Protein product: CASRDSTNYGYTF.

This clone showed up just once. The rearrangement links TRBV18 to TRBJ1-4, with 8 positions matching TRBD1. This CDR3 region has 17 residues. CDR1 is KGHSH and CDR2 is LQKENI in the germline V gene. The junction had 10 bases not matched to a gene; V was cut back by 3 bases and J by 4 bases. CDR3 residues: CASSPGQASALNEKLFF. The DNA for the CDR3 is TGTGCCAGCTCACCGGGACAGGCCTCCGCGCTTAATGAAAAACTGTTTTTT.

V is TRBV20-1 and J is TRBJ1-1; D might be TRBD1 (5 bases). The length of the CDR3 is 11 residues. Germline CDR1 DFQATT, CDR2 SNEGSKA (reference sequence). V was shortened by 4 bases and J by 5 bases, with 8 bases between the two germline ends. The CDR3, as DNA: TGCAGTGCTATCCGACAGACTGAAGCTTTCTTT. Protein: CSAIRQTEAFF.

The chain uses TRBV5-1 and TRBJ2-3; tentative D call: TRBD1 (6 bases). This CDR3 region has 14 residues. Between the trimmed V and J ends, which lost 4 bases and 4 bases, there was a span of 13 bases. Germline V gives CDR1 SGHRS, CDR2 YFSETQ. The CDR3: CASSPLGGADTQYF. Here the CDR3 DNA reads TGCGCCAGCAGCCCCTTAGGGGGTGCAGATACGCAGTATTTT.

The chain joins TRBV29-1 to TRBJ2-7; 7 nucleotides agree with TRBD1. Germline V gene lookup returns CDR1 SQVTM and CDR2 ANQGSEA. The CDR3 has 13 amino acids. V shed 7 bases, J shed 2 bases, and the junction held 8 bases outside the gene matches. CDR3 nucleotide sequence: TGCAGCGCCGTAGGGGACAGACCCTACGAGCAGTACTTC. It translates to CSAVGDRPYEQYF.

The chain carries TRBV6-1 and TRBJ2-7; D is perhaps TRBD2 (5 bases). Germline assignment: CDR1 MNHNS and CDR2 SASEGT. The germline V and J ends were trimmed by 2 bases and 4 bases, with 12 bases remaining between them. This CDR3 spans 14 amino acids. The DNA of the CDR3 is TGTGCCAGCAGTGAAATGGGAGAGCAATACGAGCAGTACTTC. It is translated as CASSEMGEQYEQYF.

The V gene is TRBV10-3, the J gene TRBJ2-3, with TRBD2 matching over 13 bases. J gave up 6 bases and V 4 bases, and 4 bases lay outside the gene matches. The V gene's germline CDR1 is ENHRY and CDR2 SYGVKD. This CDR3 has 15 amino acids. This CDR3 is CAISGGLAGVDTQYF. DNA for the CDR3: TGTGCCATCAGTGGTGGACTAGCGGGGGTGGATACGCAGTATTTT.